The following is a T cell receptor beta chain sequence with its context. Its antigen is undetermined. V trimming: 1 base; J trimming: 5 bases; junction bases outside the gene matches: 21. The length of the CDR3 is 20 residues. The germline CDR1 and CDR2 sequences are MGHRA and YSYEKL. This record belongs to a study of molecular identifiers for immune sequencing clone quantification. Findings of the study overall: Highly expanded clone sizes could be underestimated through barcode sharing by identical TCR molecules. Clones above 20 RNA copies contained over 97% of effector molecules and under 1% of naive molecules.

Libraries of bulk TCR were made by previously described methods (with listed TCR primers). TCRdb re-called the PCR reads through MiXCR, storing one row per CDR3 protein. The sample lists about half a million distinct CDR3 sequences, around 21% occurring once. The chain couples TRBV4-1 to TRBJ2-3; 7 bases map to TRBD2. The sequence was collected from a human donor in good health. Some libraries in this study had Jurkat cell RNA spiked in. Sequenced: naive CD8+ T cells from blood, with Jurkat cell RNA spiked in. Subset reported: FACS-sorted CD8+CD4-CCR7+CD45RA+ naive T cells. The DNA for the CDR3 is TGCGCCAGCAGCCAAGTAGGATTAGTGGGAGGGTCGGGTTTGGGAGATACGCAGTATTTT. As protein: CASSQVGLVGGSGLGDTQYF.